The entry that follows covers one TCR beta chain sequence. Each sample used at least 6 million PBMCs. Then a second PCR, running roughly 6 to 11 cycles, was carried out with a sample-barcoded 5' primer and a J-beta primer mix. TCRdb re-called the 5' RACE reads with MiXCR, one entry per CDR3 protein. Here the sample spans around 1.5 million distinct CDR3 sequences, about 35% being singletons. This sample stems from a study of blood T cells in healthy people across ages. Sample: blood. This clonotype was sampled from a woman aged 25 to 39 in good health.

The CDR3 spells CAWSRGTSAEAFF. For the CDR3, the DNA is TGTGCCTGGAGCCGGGGGACAAGTGCTGAAGCTTTCTTT. V gene TRBV30 combines with J gene TRBJ1-1; D perhaps matches TRBD1 (6 bases). V dropped 3 bases and J dropped 6 bases, with 14 bases sitting between them. CDR3 size: 13 residues. Germline V CDR1 and CDR2: GTSNPN, SVGIG (reference sequence). Looking up the rest from reference TRBV30 and TRBJ1-1 gives the full variable domain: SQTIHQWPATLVQPVGSPLSLECTVEGTSNPNLYWYRQAAGRGLQLLFYSVGIGQISSEVPQNLSASRPQDRQFILSSKKLLLSDSGFYLCAWSRGTSAEAFFGQGTRLTVV.